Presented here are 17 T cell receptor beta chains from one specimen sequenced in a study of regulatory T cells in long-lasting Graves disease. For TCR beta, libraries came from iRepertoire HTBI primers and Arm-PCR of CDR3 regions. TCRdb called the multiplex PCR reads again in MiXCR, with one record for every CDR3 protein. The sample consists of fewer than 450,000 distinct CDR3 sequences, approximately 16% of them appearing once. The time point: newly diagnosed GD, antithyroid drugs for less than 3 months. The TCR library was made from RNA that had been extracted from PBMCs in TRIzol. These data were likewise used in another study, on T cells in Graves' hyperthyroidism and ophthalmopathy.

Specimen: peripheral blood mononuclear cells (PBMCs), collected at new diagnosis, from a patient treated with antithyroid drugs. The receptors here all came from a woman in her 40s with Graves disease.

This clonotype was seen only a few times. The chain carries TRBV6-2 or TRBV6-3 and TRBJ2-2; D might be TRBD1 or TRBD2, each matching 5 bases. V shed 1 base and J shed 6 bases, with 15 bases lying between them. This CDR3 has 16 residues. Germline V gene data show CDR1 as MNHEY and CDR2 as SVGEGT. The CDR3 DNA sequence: TGTGCCAGCAGTTACTTTGGGGGAGATCGACCCGGGGAGCTGTTTTTT. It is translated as CASSYFGGDRPGELFF.

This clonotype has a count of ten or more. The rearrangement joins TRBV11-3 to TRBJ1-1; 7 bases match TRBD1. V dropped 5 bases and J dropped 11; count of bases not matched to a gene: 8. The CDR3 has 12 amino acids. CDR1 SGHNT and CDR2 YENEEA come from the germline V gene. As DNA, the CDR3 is TGTGCCAGCAGCCAGGGGGGACCAGAGGCTTTCTTT. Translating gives CASSQGGPEAFF.

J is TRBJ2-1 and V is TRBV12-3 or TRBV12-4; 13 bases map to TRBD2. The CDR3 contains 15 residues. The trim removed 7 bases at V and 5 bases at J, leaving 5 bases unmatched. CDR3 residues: CASTQGTSGNNEQFF. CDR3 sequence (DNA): TGTGCCAGCACCCAGGGGACTAGCGGGAACAATGAGCAGTTCTTC.

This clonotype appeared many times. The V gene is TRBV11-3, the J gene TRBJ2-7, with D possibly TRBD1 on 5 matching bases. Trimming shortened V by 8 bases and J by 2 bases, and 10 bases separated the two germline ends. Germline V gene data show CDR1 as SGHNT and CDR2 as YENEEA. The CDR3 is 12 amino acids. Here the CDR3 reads CASQGGTYEQYF. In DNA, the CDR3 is TGTGCCAGCCAGGGTGGAACCTACGAGCAGTACTTC.

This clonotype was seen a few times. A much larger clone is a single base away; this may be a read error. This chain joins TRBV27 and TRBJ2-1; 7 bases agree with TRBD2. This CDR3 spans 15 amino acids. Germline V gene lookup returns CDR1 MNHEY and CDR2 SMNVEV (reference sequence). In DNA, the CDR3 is TGTGCCAGCGGGCGGAGGCTAGCGGCCTACAATGAGCAGCTCTTC. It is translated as CASGRRLAAYNEQLF.

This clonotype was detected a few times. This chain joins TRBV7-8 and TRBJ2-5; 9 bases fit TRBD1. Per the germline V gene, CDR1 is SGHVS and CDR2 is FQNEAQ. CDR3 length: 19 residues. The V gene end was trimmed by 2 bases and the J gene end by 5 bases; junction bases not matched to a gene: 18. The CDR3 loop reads CASSLTRTGVRVTVETQYF. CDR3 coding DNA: TGTGCCAGCAGCTTAACTAGGACAGGGGTGAGAGTTACGGTGGAGACCCAGTACTTC.

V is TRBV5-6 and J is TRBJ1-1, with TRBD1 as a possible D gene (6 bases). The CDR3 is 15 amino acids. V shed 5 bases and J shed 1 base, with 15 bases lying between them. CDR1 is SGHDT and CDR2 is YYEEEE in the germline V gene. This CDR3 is CASRIVDSRNTEAFF. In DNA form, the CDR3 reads TGTGCCAGCAGAATTGTGGACAGCCGGAACACTGAAGCTTTCTTT.

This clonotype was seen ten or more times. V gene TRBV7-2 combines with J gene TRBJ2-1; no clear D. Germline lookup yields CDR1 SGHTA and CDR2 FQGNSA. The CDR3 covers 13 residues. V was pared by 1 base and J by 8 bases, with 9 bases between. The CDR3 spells CASSLDYSDEQFF. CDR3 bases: TGTGCCAGCAGCTTAGACTACTCGGATGAGCAGTTCTTC. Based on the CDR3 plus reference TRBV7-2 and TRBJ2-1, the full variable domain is GAGVSQSPSNKVTEKGKDVELRCDPISGHTALYWYRQSLGQGLEFLIYFQGNSAPDKSGLPSDRFSAERTGGSVSTLTIQRTQQEDSAVYLCASSLDYSDEQFFGPGTRLTVL.

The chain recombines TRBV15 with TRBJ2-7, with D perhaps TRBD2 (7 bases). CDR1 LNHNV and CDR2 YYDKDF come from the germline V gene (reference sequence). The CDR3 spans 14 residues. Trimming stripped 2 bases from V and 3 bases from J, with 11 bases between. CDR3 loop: CATSRRGADYEQYF. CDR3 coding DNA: TGTGCCACCAGCAGACGGGGGGCAGACTACGAGCAGTACTTC.

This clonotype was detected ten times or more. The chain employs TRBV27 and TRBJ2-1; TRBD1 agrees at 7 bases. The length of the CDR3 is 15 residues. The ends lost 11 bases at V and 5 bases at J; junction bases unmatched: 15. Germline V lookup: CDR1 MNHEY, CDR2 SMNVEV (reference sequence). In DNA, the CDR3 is TGTGCCGCAGAGGGGCGGAGACAGGGTCACAATGAGCAGTTCTTC. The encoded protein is CAAEGRRQGHNEQFF.

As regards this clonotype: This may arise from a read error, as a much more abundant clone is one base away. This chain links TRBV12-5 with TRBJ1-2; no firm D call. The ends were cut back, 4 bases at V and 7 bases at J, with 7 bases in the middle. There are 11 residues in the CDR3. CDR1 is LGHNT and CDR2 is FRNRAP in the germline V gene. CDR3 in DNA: TGTGCTAGTGGTTCCCCAGGTGGCTACACCTTC. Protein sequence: CASGSPGGYTF.

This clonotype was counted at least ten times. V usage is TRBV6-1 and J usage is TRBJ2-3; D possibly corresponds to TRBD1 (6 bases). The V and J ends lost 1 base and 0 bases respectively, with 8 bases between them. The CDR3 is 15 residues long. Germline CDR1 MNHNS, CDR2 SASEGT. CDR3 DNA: TGTGCCAGCAGTGAAGGGACAGTCAGCACAGATACGCAGTATTTT. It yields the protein CASSEGTVSTDTQYF.

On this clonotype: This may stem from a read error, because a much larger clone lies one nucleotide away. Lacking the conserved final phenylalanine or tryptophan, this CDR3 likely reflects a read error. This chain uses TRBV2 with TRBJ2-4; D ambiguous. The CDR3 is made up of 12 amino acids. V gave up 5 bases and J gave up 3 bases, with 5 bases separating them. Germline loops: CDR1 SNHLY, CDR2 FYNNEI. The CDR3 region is CASSRDKNIQYS. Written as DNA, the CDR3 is TGTGCCAGCAGTCGTGACAAAAACATTCAGTACTCC.

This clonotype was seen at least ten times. The CDR3 DNA reads as TGTGCCAGCAGCGTAAACCCCGGGACAGTTAATTCACCCCTCCACTTT. Encoded protein: CASSVNPGTVNSPLHF. This sequence joins TRBV9 and TRBJ1-6, with 7 bases lining up with TRBD1. CDR1 SGDLS and CDR2 YYNGEE come from the germline V gene. V lost 1 base, J lost 6 bases, and 7 bases stayed unmatched. The length of the CDR3 is 16 residues.

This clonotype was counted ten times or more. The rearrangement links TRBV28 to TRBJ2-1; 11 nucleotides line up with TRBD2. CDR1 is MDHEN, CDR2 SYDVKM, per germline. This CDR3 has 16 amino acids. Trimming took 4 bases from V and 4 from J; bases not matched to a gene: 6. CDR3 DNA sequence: TGTGCCAGCAGTTCCAGGACTAGCGGGCCGTACAATGAGCAGTTCTTC. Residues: CASSSRTSGPYNEQFF.

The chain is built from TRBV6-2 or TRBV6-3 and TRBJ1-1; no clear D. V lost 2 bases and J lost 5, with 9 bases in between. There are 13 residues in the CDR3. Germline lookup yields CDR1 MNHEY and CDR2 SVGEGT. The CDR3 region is CASSYGSVTEAFF. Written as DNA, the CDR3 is TGTGCCAGCAGTTACGGCAGTGTTACTGAAGCTTTCTTT.

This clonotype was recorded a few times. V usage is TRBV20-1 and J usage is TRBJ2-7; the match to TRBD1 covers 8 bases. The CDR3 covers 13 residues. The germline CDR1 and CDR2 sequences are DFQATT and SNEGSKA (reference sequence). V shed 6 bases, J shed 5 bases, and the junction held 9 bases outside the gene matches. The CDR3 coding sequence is TGCAGTGCCCAAGGACAGGGCAGGAACGAGCAGTACTTC. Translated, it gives CSAQGQGRNEQYF.